The 8 T cell receptor beta chains presented below share a single source sample, sequenced in a study of blood T cell dynamics during melanoma immunotherapy. Sequenced by immunoSEQ multiplex PCR; TCRdb stores in-frame clones only, minus some. This table holds about 6,900 clones, around 80% found once. This sample's time point: pre-treatment baseline. Sequenced material: blood, taken from a patient treated with checkpoint blockade. These receptors were taken from a human donor with melanoma.

This chain joins TRBV13 and TRBJ2-2, with D uncertain. The CDR3 totals 14 residues. CDR1 is PRHDT and CDR2 is FYEKMQ in the germline V gene (reference sequence). V lost 2 bases and J lost 1, with 5 bases in between. The DNA of the CDR3 is TGTGCCAGCAGCTTATGGGAGAACACCGGGGAGCTGTTTTTT. It is translated as CASSLWENTGELFF.

The DNA for the CDR3 is TGTGCCAGCAAAAGCTTGAGGGAAAAACTGTTTTTT. Its translation is CASKSLREKLFF. The chain employs TRBV2 and TRBJ1-4; D gene uncertain. The CDR3 is 12 residues long. CDR1 and CDR2 from the germline V gene are SNHLY and FYNNEI. The ends were cut back, 7 bases at V and 8 bases at J, with 11 bases in the middle.

There are a few counts of this clone. This rearrangement joins TRBV13 to TRBJ2-3; perhaps TRBD1 as D (5 bases). The ends were cut back, 3 bases at V and 5 bases at J, with 9 bases in the middle. The CDR3 covers 13 residues. CDR1 and CDR2 from the germline V gene are PRHDT and FYEKMQ (reference sequence). CDR3 amino acids: CASSFVGLDTQYF. The CDR3, as DNA: TGTGCCAGCAGCTTCGTGGGGCTAGATACGCAGTATTTT.

The V and J genes are TRBV13 and TRBJ2-7, with D possibly TRBD1 on 5 matching bases. Per germline, CDR1 PRHDT and CDR2 FYEKMQ (reference sequence). The CDR3 totals 14 residues. The ends were cut back, 2 bases at V and 2 bases at J, with 10 bases in the middle. The CDR3 coding sequence is TGTGCCAGCAGCTTACAGGGTGAGACCTACGAGCAGTACTTC. This encodes CASSLQGETYEQYF.

The rearrangement links TRBV28 to TRBJ2-1; D not resolved. The CDR3 is 11 residues long. With 2 bases removed from V and 10 bases from J, the gap between germline ends came to 6 bases. Germline V gives CDR1 MDHEN, CDR2 SYDVKM. The CDR3 DNA sequence: TGTGCCAGCAGTTTAAGGCAGGAGCAGTTCTTC. It yields the protein CASSLRQEQFF.

This clone was counted between two and nine times. The chain has TRBV19 and TRBJ1-1; D is undetermined. The CDR3 runs to 13 residues. V was cut by 3 bases and J by 7 bases, with 12 bases left in between. CDR1 and CDR2 from the germline V gene are LNHDA and SQIVND (reference sequence). CDR3 region: CASSILLDGEAFF. CDR3 DNA: TGTGCCAGTAGTATTTTGTTAGACGGTGAAGCTTTCTTT.

The chain carries TRBV27 and TRBJ2-2, with TRBD2 identical over 15 bases. Germline CDR1 reads MNHEY; CDR2 reads SMNVEV (reference sequence). This CDR3 is 19 amino acids long. V trimming: 5 bases; J trimming: 2 bases; junction bases outside the gene matches: 9. The CDR3 nucleotides are TGTGCCAGCAGTCCCGCCGGGACTAGCGGGAGGCGAAACACCGGGGAGCTGTTTTTT. It is translated as CASSPAGTSGRRNTGELFF.

This rearrangement joins TRBV7-7 to TRBJ2-1; the D gene is possibly TRBD1 (5 bases). The germline V and J ends were trimmed by 1 base and 7 bases, with 8 bases remaining between them. CDR1 is SSHAT and CDR2 is FNYEAQ in the germline V gene (reference sequence). The CDR3 is 13 residues long. CDR3 loop: CASSLGGPNEQFF. The CDR3, as DNA: TGTGCCAGCAGCTTAGGGGGCCCTAATGAGCAGTTCTTC.